Here is one T cell receptor (beta chain) with its context. These data belong to a study of T cell repertoires and HLA-DP antigens. Sequencing was performed with immunoSEQ multiplex PCR; in TCRdb, only in-frame clones are kept and a portion is missing. The sample includes roughly 2,000 clones, around 70% of them seen just once. HeLa cells expressing allogeneic DPB1 restimulated the 15-day-expanded CD4+ cells for about a day. Stimulation used HeLa cells expressing transduced HLA-DPA1/DPB1, HLA-DM, invariant chain and CD80. The sequence was obtained from a man over 45 in good health and CMV-seronegative. Sequenced: CD137- CD4+ T cells from cultured PBMCs.

The CDR3 reads CASSPILGTRETQYF. The CDR3 region has the DNA TGTGCCAGCTCACCCATACTAGGCACCAGGGAGACCCAGTACTTC. The rearrangement links TRBV18 to TRBJ2-5; possibly TRBD2 for D (5 bases). The CDR3 is made up of 15 amino acids. Germline V gene lookup returns CDR1 KGHSH and CDR2 LQKENI. Trimming cost V 3 bases and J 5 bases, with 16 bases left between them. The full variable domain, with the rest looked up from reference TRBV18 and TRBJ2-5, is NAGVMQNPRHLVRRRGQEARLRCSPMKGHSHVYWYRQLPEEGLKFMVYLQKENIIDESGMPKERFSAEFPKEGPSILRIQQVVRGDSAAYFCASSPILGTRETQYFGPGTRLLVL.